This entry features one T cell receptor beta chain sequence. Antigen unknown. The data derive from a study of T-cell reconstitution after alpha-beta-depleted transplantation in children. Study-level findings and limits: There were reportedly several hundred expanded graft clones from which alpha-beta T cells came about two months after transplant.

Unique molecular identifiers were built into the TCRbeta library. TCRdb fed the PCR reads into MiXCR, producing one record per CDR3 protein. The sample has about 980,000 distinct CDR3 sequences, roughly 29% seen once. This CDR3 has 15 amino acids. The germline V and J ends were trimmed by 4 bases and 0 bases, with 10 bases remaining between them. The material sequenced was PBMCs, mostly from graft donor cells, taken 360 days after TCRalphabeta/CD19-depleted stem cell transplant. This TCR was recovered from a boy younger than two who had a stem cell transplant for SCID, so the T cells may come from the graft donor. The gene calls are TRBV12-3 or TRBV12-4 and TRBJ2-4; the D is unclear. The CDR3 region has the DNA TGTGCCAGCAGTTCGCAACAGATAGCCAAAAACATTCAGTACTTC. Translated, it gives CASSSQQIAKNIQYF.